Shown below are 13 T cell receptor beta chains from a single sample sequenced in a study of blood T cell dynamics during melanoma immunotherapy. Described time point: pre-treatment baseline. This table comes from immunoSEQ multiplex PCR, and its TCRdb copy is limited to in-frame clones, with some not included. The sample includes some 9,900 clones, around 89% of them seen just once. The sample was blood, taken from a patient treated with checkpoint blockade. The source is a human donor with melanoma.

The rearrangement links TRBV5-4 to TRBJ2-1; D may be TRBD2 (5 bases). The CDR3 has 16 residues. Trimming cost V 3 bases and J 0 bases, with 13 bases left between them. Germline V CDR1 and CDR2: SGHNT, YYREEE (reference sequence). CDR3 nucleotides: TGTGCCAGCAGCTCCCGGACGGGGAGCTCCTACAATGAGCAGTTCTTC. It encodes CASSSRTGSSYNEQFF.

V and J are TRBV11-2 and TRBJ2-5; 9 bases line up with TRBD2. Germline-derived CDR1 and CDR2 are SGHAT and FQNNGV. This CDR3 has 14 amino acids. V shed 5 bases and J 3 bases; nucleotides not matched to a gene: 4. The CDR3 here is CASSPRLAEETQYF. The CDR3 DNA follows: TGTGCCAGCAGCCCAAGACTAGCGGAAGAGACCCAGTACTTC.

V is TRBV5-1 and J is TRBJ1-3; D gene uncertain. The CDR3 loop spans 15 amino acids. Germline assignment: CDR1 SGHRS and CDR2 YFSETQ. V shed 0 bases and J shed 0 bases, with 7 bases lying between them. The CDR3 spells CASSLARNSGNTIYF. The CDR3 DNA reads TGCGCCAGCAGCTTGGCCCGGAACTCTGGAAACACCATATATTTT.

The CDR3 protein is CAWRGGSNRDSSYNSPLHF. DNA for the CDR3: TGTGCCTGGAGGGGGGGGAGCAACCGAGATTCCTCCTATAATTCACCCCTCCACTTT. The chain couples TRBV30 to TRBJ1-6, with D perhaps matching TRBD1 (5 bases). Germline CDR1 GTSNPN, CDR2 SVGIG (reference sequence). V was trimmed by 3 bases and J by 0 bases, leaving 21 bases between them. The CDR3 consists of 19 residues.

The chain links TRBV7-2 to TRBJ1-5, with unresolved D. Trimming pared 2 bases from V and 9 bases from J, leaving 5 bases between. Germline CDR1 is SGHTA and CDR2 is FQGNSA. The CDR3 has 11 amino acids. CDR3 protein: CASSLYGPQHF. The CDR3 DNA is TGTGCCAGCAGCTTATATGGGCCCCAGCATTTT.

CDR3 protein: CASRPGQFNEKLFF. The CDR3 nucleotides read TGTGCCAGTCGGCCGGGACAGTTTAATGAAAAACTGTTTTTT. J is TRBJ1-4 and V is TRBV19, with 7 bases fitting TRBD1. V dropped 8 bases and J dropped 4; count of bases not matched to a gene: 7. CDR1 is LNHDA and CDR2 is SQIVND in the germline V gene (reference sequence). This CDR3 is 14 amino acids long.

The CDR3 sequence is CASSLGRLAGAFGELFF. For the CDR3, the DNA is TGTGCCAGCAGCTTAGGGAGACTAGCGGGAGCCTTCGGGGAGCTGTTTTTT. The chain uses TRBV7-8 and TRBJ2-2; 12 bases are a match to TRBD2. Per germline, CDR1 SGHVS and CDR2 FQNEAQ. J gave up 7 bases and V 1 base, and 7 bases lay outside the gene matches. CDR3 size: 17 residues.

The V call is TRBV2, the J call TRBJ2-1; weak D call: TRBD1 (6 bases). V was trimmed by 5 bases and J by 4 bases, leaving 18 bases between them. This CDR3 spans 16 amino acids. Germline loops: CDR1 SNHLY, CDR2 FYNNEI. CDR3 protein: CASSPPDAGVYNEQFF. CDR3 DNA sequence: TGTGCCAGCAGTCCCCCCGACGCAGGGGTTTACAATGAGCAGTTCTTC.

CDR3 bases: TGTGCCAGTAGTATCAATCCAGAGCGAGCACCGTTCTTC. Protein sequence: CASSINPERAPFF. The rearrangement links TRBV19 to TRBJ2-1, with D unresolved. The CDR3 runs to 13 residues. Trimming cost V 3 bases and J 15 bases, with 18 bases left between them. The germline gives CDR1 LNHDA, CDR2 SQIVND (reference sequence).

This rearrangement joins TRBV7-9 to TRBJ1-5, with D unresolved. CDR1 is SEHNR, CDR2 FQNEAQ, per germline (reference sequence). Trimming shortened V by 5 bases and J by 6 bases, and 11 bases separated the two germline ends. The CDR3 totals 13 residues. The CDR3 DNA is TGTGCCAGCAGCCCTGCTGGGGTTCAGCCCCAGCATTTT. Translating gives CASSPAGVQPQHF.

Only one count was recorded for this clone. The chain links TRBV6-1 to TRBJ1-2, with D possibly being TRBD1 (5 bases). Trimming removed 4 bases at V and 4 bases at J, with 10 bases between. Germline CDR1 is MNHNS and CDR2 is SASEGT. The CDR3 loop spans 13 amino acids. In DNA form, the CDR3 reads TGTGCCAGCAGTGGGTACGACAGCTATGGCTACACCTTC. Amino acid sequence: CASSGYDSYGYTF.

The chain couples TRBV7-2 to TRBJ2-7; D is ambiguous. Trimming shortened V by 5 bases and J by 6 bases, and 14 bases separated the two germline ends. Germline assignment: CDR1 SGHTA and CDR2 FQGNSA. The CDR3 covers 13 residues. The CDR3 DNA is TGTGCCAGCAGCCCGTACCGGTCAGGCGAGCAGTACGTC. Translated, it gives CASSPYRSGEQYV.

This clone was found once. J is TRBJ2-2 and V is TRBV6-6; D is uncertain. The germline CDR1 and CDR2 sequences are MNHNY and SVGAGI (reference sequence). CDR3 length: 13 residues. With 2 bases removed from V and 6 bases from J, the gap between germline ends came to 7 bases. CDR3 in DNA: TGTGCCAGCAGTTACGGGATGGCCGGGGAGCTGTTTTTT. Residues: CASSYGMAGELFF.